A selection of T cell receptor beta chains follows, all from one sample in a study of blood T cell repertoires in COVID-19. The method was immunoSEQ multiplex PCR; TCRdb's version includes in-frame clones alone and lacks a portion of them. The repertoire holds approximately 250,000 clones, with approximately 90% as singletons. The sequenced material came from PBMCs or T cells enriched from blood (not recorded which). The receptors derive from a middle-aged man who had been exposed to COVID-19. CDR3s include the opening cysteine and the closing phenylalanine or tryptophan. A D gene is named only where the DNA matches it firmly. Clone size, where shown, is once, few, many, or a class for clones that have expanded.

CASSQVAGSSSDTIYF | TGTGCCAGCAGCCAAGTGGCAGGGTCTTCTAGTGACACCATATATTTT | - | - | TRBJ1-3 | TRBV3-1/TRBV3-2
CATSRDRGREQYF | TGTGCCACCAGCAGAGATCGGGGTAGAGAGCAGTACTTC | - | - | TRBJ2-7 | TRBV15
CASSQEELFTHEQFF | TGCGCCAGCAGCCAAGAGGAACTATTCACTCATGAGCAGTTCTTC | - | - | TRBJ2-1 | TRBV4-1
CASSQVRGGSYEQYF | TGCGCCAGCAGCCAAGTTAGGGGGGGTTCCTACGAGCAGTACTTC | - | - | TRBJ2-7 | TRBV4-3
CASSSSGYGYTF | TGTGCCAGCAGCTCTTCCGGCTATGGCTACACCTTC | - | - | TRBJ1-2 | TRBV7-9
CASSFSVMNTEAFF | TGTGCCAGCAGCTTCTCCGTTATGAACACTGAAGCTTTCTTT | once | - | TRBJ1-1 | TRBV11-2
CASSPQYPAKNIQYF | TGTGCCAGCAGTCCACAATATCCAGCCAAAAACATTCAGTACTTC | once | - | TRBJ2-4 | TRBV28
CASRRPGQGSNGYTF | TGTGCCAGCAGGCGACCCGGACAGGGAAGTAATGGCTACACCTTC | - | TRBD1 | TRBJ1-2 | TRBV6-5
CASSLSQLQGSEDNEQFF | TGTGCCAGCAGTTTATCACAATTACAGGGTTCCGAAGACAATGAGCAGTTCTTC | - | - | TRBJ2-1 | TRBV27
CASSEGLVAGELFF | TGTGCCAGTAGTGAGGGACTAGTGGCCGGGGAGCTGTTTTTT | - | TRBD2 | TRBJ2-2 | TRBV19
CASSNTGGIDYGYTF | TGCGCCAGCTCCAACACAGGGGGAATTGACTATGGCTACACCTTC | - | TRBD1 | TRBJ1-2 | TRBV5-1
CASSLAPGLAVTDTQYF | TGTGCCAGCAGCTTAGCCCCGGGACTAGCGGTTACAGATACGCAGTATTTT | - | TRBD2 | TRBJ2-3 | TRBV5-5
CAISEPMTSGMNTGELFF | TGTGCCATCAGTGAGCCCATGACTAGCGGGATGAACACCGGGGAGCTGTTTTTT | - | TRBD2 | TRBJ2-2 | TRBV10-3
CAWHRGLDTEAFF | TGTGCCTGGCACAGGGGGCTCGACACTGAAGCTTTCTTT | once | TRBD1 | TRBJ1-1 | TRBV30
CASSLGGRGVYEQYF | TGTGCCAGCAGTTTAGGAGGCAGGGGGGTCTACGAGCAGTACTTC | - | - | TRBJ2-7 | TRBV27
CASSLGDFREQYF | TGTGCCAGCAGTTTAGGGGACTTTAGGGAGCAGTACTTC | - | - | TRBJ2-7 | TRBV12-3/TRBV12-4
CASSQVSLAGGRRTGELFF | TGCGCCAGCAGCCAAGTCTCACTAGCGGGAGGGAGACGCACCGGGGAGCTGTTTTTT | - | TRBD2 | TRBJ2-2 | TRBV4-1
CASSSQGDRGLQETQYF | TGTGCCAGCAGTTCACAAGGCGACAGGGGGCTACAAGAGACCCAGTACTTC | once | TRBD1 | TRBJ2-5 | TRBV28
CASGTGRAGANVLTF | TGTGCCAGCGGGACAGGGAGGGCTGGGGCCAACGTCCTGACTTTC | - | TRBD1 | TRBJ2-6 | TRBV27
CASSPEGGTFF | TGTGCCAGCAGTCCTGAGGGCGGAACTTTCTTT | - | - | TRBJ1-1 | TRBV7-2
CAIRWAAGQETQYF | TGTGCCATCAGGTGGGCGGCGGGACAAGAGACCCAGTACTTC | - | - | TRBJ2-5 | TRBV10-3
CASSQGGYTF | TGTGCCAGCAGTCAGGGGGGCTACACCTTC | - | - | TRBJ1-2 | TRBV28
CASSPRGREQFF | TGTGCCAGCAGCCCGAGGGGGCGTGAGCAGTTCTTC | - | TRBD1 | TRBJ2-1 | TRBV7-8
CASALSSYNSPLHF | TGTGCCAGCGCATTGAGCTCCTATAATTCACCCCTCCACTTT | - | - | TRBJ1-6 | TRBV7-9
CASSLLSGSLSGELFF | TGTGCCAGCAGCCTCCTTAGCGGGAGTTTGTCCGGGGAGCTGTTTTTT | - | TRBD2 | TRBJ2-2 | TRBV14
CASSPIGQGGYGYTF | TGTGCCAGCAGCCCGATCGGACAGGGAGGGTATGGCTACACCTTC | - | TRBD1 | TRBJ1-2 | TRBV28
CASSELQGADQPQHF | TGTGCCAGCAGTGAATTACAGGGGGCTGATCAGCCCCAGCATTTT | once | TRBD1 | TRBJ1-5 | TRBV28
CASSFTLDRGADTQYF | TGTGCCAGCAGCTTCACCTTGGACCGGGGGGCAGATACGCAGTATTTT | - | TRBD2 | TRBJ2-3 | TRBV7-8
CASSLTGAEFEQYF | TGTGCCAGCAGTCTGACAGGGGCGGAGTTCGAGCAGTACTTC | - | TRBD1 | TRBJ2-7 | TRBV3-1/TRBV3-2
CASRRRSTDTQYF | TGTGCCAGTAGACGCAGAAGCACAGATACGCAGTATTTT | - | - | TRBJ2-3 | TRBV19
CASSAGQRGDTEAFF | TGTGCCAGCAGTGCGGGACAGAGGGGGGACACTGAAGCTTTCTTT | - | TRBD1 | TRBJ1-1 | TRBV2
CASTYRTGALGELFF | TGTGCCAGCACCTACCGGACAGGGGCCCTCGGGGAGCTGTTTTTT | - | TRBD1 | TRBJ2-2 | TRBV6-5
CAWSEDRGYGYTF | TGTGCCTGGAGTGAGGACAGGGGTTATGGCTACACCTTC | - | TRBD1 | TRBJ1-2 | TRBV30
CASSLAGGSSEGETQYF | TGTGCCAGCAGTCTAGCGGGAGGTTCTTCCGAAGGCGAGACCCAGTACTTC | - | TRBD2 | TRBJ2-5 | TRBV11-2
CASKQGGSTDTQYF | TGCGCCAGCAAACAGGGGGGTTCGACAGATACGCAGTATTTT | - | TRBD1 | TRBJ2-3 | TRBV5-1
CASSVDYSLQETQYF | TGTGCCAGCAGCGTAGATTACAGTCTCCAAGAGACCCAGTACTTC | - | - | TRBJ2-5 | TRBV9
CSVGKRMEIGYTF | TGCAGCGTTGGAAAGCGGATGGAGATTGGCTACACCTTC | - | - | TRBJ1-2 | TRBV29-1
CASGRLAVTYEQYF | TGTGCCAGCGGGCGACTAGCGGTAACCTACGAGCAGTACTTC | - | - | TRBJ2-7 | TRBV21-1
CASSPESDRGVTQYF | TGTGCCAGCAGCCCCGAATCGGACAGGGGGGTGACCCAGTACTTC | - | TRBD1 | TRBJ2-5 | TRBV11-2
CASSPTSGALIPQYF | TGTGCCAGCTCACCAACTAGCGGGGCTTTGATCCCGCAGTATTTT | once | TRBD2 | TRBJ2-3 | TRBV18
CASSPGTVNEKLFF | TGTGCCAGCAGTCCTGGGACAGTTAATGAAAAACTGTTTTTT | - | TRBD1 | TRBJ1-4 | TRBV6-5
CSVEVPSGVTGELFF | TGCAGCGTTGAAGTCCCTAGCGGAGTTACCGGGGAGCTGTTTTTT | - | TRBD2 | TRBJ2-2 | TRBV29-1
CAISDSPGLAGPSGANVLTF | TGTGCCATCAGTGACTCTCCCGGGCTAGCGGGACCTTCTGGGGCCAACGTCCTGACTTTC | - | TRBD2 | TRBJ2-6 | TRBV10-3
CASSLETGELFF | TGTGCCAGCAGCTTAGAGACCGGGGAGCTGTTTTTT | - | - | TRBJ2-2 | TRBV7-3
CASSFNGASPLHF | TGTGCCAGCAGCTTTAACGGAGCCTCACCCCTCCACTTT | - | - | TRBJ1-6 | TRBV11-1